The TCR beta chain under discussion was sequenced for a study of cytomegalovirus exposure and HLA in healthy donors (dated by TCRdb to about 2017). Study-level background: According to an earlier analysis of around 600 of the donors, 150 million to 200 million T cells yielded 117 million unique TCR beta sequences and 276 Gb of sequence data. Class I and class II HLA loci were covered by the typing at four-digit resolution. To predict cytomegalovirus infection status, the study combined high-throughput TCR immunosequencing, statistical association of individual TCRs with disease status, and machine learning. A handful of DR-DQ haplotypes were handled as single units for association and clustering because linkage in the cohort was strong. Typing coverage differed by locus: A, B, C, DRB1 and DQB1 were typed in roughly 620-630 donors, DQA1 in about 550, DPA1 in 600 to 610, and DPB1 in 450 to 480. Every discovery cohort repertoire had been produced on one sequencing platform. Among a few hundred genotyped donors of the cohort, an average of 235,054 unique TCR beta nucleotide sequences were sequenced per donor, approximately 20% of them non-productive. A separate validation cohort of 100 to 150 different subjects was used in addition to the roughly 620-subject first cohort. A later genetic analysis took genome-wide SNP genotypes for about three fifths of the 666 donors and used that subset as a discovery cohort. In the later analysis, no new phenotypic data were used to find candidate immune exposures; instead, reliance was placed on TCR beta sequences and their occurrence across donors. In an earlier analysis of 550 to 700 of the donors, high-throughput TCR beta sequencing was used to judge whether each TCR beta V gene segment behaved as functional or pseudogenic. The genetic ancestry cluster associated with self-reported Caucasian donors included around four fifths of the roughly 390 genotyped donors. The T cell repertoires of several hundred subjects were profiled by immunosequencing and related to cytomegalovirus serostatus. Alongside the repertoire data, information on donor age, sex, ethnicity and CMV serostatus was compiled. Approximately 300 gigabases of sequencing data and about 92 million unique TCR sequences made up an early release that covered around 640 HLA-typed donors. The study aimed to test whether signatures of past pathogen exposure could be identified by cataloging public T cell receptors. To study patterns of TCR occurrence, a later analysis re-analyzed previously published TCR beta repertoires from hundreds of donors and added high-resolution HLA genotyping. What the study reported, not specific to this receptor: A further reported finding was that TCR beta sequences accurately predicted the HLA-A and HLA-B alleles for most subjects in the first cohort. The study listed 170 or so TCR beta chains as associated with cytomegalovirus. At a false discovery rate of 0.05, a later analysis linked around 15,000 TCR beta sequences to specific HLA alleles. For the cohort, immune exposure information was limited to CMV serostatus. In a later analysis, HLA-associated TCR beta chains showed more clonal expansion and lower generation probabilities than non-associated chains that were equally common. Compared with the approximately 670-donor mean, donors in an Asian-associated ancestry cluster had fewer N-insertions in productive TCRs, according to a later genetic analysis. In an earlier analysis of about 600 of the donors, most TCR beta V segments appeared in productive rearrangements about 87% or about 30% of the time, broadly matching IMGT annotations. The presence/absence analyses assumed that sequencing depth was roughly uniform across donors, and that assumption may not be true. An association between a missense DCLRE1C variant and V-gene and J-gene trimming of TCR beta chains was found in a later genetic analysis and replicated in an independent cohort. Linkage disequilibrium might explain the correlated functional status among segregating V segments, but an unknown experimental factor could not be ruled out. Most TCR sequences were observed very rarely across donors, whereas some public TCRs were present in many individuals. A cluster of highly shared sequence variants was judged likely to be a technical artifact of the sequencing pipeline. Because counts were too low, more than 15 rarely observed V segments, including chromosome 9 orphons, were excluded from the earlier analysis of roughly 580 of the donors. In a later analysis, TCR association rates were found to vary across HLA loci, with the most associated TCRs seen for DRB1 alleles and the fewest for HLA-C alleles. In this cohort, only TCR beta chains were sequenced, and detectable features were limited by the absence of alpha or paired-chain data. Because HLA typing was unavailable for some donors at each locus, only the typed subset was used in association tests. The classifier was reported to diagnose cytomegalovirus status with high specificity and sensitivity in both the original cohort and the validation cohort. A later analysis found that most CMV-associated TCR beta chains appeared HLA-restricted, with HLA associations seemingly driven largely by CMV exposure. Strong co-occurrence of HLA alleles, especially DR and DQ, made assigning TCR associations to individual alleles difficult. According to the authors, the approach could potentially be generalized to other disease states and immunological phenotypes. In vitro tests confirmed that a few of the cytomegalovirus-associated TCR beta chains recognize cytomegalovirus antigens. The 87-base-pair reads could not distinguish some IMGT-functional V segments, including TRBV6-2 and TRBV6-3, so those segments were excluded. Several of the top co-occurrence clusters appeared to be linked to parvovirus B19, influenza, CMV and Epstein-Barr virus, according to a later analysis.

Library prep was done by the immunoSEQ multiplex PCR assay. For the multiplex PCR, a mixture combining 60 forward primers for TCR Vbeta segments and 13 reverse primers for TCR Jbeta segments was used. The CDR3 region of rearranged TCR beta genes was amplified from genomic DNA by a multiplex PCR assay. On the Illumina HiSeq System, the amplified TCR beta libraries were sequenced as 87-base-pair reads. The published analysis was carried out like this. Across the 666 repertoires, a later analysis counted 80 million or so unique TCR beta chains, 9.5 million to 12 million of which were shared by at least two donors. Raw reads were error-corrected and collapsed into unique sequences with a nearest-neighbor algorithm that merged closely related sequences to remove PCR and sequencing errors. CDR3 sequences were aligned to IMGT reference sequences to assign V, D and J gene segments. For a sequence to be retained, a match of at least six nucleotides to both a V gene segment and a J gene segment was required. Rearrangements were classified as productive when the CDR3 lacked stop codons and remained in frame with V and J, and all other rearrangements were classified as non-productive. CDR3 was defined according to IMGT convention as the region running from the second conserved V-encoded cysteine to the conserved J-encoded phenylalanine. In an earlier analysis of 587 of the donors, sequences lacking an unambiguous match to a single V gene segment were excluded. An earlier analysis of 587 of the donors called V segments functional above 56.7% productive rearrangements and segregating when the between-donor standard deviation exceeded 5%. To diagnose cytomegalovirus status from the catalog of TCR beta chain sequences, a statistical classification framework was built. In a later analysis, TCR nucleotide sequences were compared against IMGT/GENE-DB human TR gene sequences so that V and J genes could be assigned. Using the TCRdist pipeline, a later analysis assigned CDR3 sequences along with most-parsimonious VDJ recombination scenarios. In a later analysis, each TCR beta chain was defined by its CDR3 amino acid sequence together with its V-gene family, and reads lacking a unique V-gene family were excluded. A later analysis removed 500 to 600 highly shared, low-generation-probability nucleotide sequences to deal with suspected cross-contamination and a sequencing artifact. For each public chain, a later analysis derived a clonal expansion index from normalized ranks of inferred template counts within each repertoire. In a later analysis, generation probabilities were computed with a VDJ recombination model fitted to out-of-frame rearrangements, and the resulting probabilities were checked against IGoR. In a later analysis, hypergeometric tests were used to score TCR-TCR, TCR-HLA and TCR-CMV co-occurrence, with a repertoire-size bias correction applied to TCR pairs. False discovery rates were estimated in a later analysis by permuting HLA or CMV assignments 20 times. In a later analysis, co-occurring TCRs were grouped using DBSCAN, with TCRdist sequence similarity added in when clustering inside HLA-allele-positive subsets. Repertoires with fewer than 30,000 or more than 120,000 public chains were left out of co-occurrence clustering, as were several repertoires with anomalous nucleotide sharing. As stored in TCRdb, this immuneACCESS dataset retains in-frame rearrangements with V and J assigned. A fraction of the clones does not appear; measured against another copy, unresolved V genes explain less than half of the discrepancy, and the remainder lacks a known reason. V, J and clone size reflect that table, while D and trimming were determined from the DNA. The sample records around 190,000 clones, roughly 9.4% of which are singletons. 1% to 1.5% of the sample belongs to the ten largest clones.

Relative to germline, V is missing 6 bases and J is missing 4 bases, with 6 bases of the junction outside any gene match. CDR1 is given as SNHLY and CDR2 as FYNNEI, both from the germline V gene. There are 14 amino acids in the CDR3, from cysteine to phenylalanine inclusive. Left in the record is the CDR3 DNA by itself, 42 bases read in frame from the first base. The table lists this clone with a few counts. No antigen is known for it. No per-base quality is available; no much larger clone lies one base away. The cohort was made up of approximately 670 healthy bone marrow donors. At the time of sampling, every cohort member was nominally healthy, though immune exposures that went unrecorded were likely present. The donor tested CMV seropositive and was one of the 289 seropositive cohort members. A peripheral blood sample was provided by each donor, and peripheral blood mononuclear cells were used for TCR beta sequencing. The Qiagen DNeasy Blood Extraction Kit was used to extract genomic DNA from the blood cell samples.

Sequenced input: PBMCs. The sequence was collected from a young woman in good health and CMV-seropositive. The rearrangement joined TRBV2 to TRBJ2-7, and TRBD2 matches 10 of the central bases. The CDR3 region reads CASRLAGIYYEQYF. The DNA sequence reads TGTGCCAGCAGACTAGCGGGGATCTATTACGAGCAGTACTTC. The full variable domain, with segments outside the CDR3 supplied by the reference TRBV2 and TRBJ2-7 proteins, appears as EPEVTQTPSHQVTQMGQEVILRCVPISNHLYFYWYRQILGQKVEFLVSFYNNEISEKSEIFDDQFSVERPDGSNFTLKIRSTKLEDSAMYFCASRLAGIYYEQYFGPGTRLTVT.